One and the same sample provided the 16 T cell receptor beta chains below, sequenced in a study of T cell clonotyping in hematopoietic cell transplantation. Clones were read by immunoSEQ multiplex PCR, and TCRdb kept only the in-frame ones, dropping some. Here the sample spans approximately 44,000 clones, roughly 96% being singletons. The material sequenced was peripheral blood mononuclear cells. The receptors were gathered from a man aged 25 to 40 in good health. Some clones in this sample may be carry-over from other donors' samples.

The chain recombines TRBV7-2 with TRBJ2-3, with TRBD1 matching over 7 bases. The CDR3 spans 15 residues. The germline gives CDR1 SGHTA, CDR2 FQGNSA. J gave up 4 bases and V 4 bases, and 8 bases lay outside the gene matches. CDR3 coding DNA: TGTGCCAGCAGCTCGGGACAGAGGGTCTCAGATACGCAGTATTTT. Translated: CASSSGQRVSDTQYF.

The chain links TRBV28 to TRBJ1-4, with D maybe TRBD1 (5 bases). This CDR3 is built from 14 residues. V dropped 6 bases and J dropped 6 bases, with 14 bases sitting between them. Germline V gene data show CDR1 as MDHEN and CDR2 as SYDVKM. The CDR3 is CASSLRDFDEKLFF. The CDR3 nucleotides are TGTGCCAGCAGCCTCCGGGACTTTGATGAAAAACTGTTTTTT.

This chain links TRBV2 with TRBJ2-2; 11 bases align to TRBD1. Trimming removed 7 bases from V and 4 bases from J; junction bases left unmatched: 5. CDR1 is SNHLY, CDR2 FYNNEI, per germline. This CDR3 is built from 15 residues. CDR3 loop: CASTTGTGGTGELFF. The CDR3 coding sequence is TGTGCCAGCACCACCGGGACAGGGGGCACCGGGGAGCTGTTTTTT.

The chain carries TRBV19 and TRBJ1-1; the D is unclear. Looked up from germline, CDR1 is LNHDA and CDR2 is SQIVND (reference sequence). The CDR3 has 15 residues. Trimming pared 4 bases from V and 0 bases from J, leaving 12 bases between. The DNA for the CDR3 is TGTGCCAGTAGTACGGCGAAGGGCGTGAACACTGAAGCTTTCTTT. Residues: CASSTAKGVNTEAFF.

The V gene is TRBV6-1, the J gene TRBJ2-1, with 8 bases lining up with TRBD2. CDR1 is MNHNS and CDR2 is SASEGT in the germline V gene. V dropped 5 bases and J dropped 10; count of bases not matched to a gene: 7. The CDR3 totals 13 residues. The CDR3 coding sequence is TGTGCCAGCAGTCTACCGGGAGGGCGAGAGCAGTTCTTC. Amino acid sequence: CASSLPGGREQFF.

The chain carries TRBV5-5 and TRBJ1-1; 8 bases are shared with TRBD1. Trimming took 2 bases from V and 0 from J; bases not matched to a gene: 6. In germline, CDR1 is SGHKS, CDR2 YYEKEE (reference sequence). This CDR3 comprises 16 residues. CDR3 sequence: CASSFPGQALNTEAFF. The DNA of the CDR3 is TGTGCCAGCAGCTTCCCGGGACAGGCTCTGAACACTGAAGCTTTCTTT.

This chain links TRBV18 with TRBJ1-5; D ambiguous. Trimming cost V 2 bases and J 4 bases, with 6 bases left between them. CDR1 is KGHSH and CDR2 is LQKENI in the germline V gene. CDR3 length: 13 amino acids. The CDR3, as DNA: TGTGCCAGCTCACCATCGCCTAATCAGCCCCAGCATTTT. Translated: CASSPSPNQPQHF.

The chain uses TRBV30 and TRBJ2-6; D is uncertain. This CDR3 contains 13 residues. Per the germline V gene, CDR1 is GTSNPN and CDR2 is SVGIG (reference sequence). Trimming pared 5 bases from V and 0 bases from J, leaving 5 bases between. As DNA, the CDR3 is TGTGCCTGGGACCCCTCTGGGGCCAACGTCCTGACTTTC. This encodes CAWDPSGANVLTF.

Here the CDR3 DNA reads TGTGCCAGCAGTTTCACAGGGGGCGCGGTCAATGAGCAGTTCTTC. Translated: CASSFTGGAVNEQFF. This sequence joins TRBV6-5 and TRBJ2-1; TRBD1 agrees at 9 bases. Per germline, CDR1 MNHEY and CDR2 SVGAGI. The CDR3 extends over 15 amino acids. V lost 4 bases, J lost 6 bases, and 7 bases stayed unmatched.

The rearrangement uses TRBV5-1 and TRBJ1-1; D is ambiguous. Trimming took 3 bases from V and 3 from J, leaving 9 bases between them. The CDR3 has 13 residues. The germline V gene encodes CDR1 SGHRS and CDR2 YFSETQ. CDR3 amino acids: CASSSDGYTEAFF. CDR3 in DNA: TGCGCCAGCAGCTCGGATGGGTACACTGAAGCTTTCTTT. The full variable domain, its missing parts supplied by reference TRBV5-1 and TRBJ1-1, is KAGVTQTPRYLIKTRGQQVTLSCSPISGHRSVSWYQQTPGQGLQFLFEYFSETQRNKGNFPGRFSGRQFSNSRSEMNVSTLELGDSALYLCASSSDGYTEAFFGQGTRLTVV.

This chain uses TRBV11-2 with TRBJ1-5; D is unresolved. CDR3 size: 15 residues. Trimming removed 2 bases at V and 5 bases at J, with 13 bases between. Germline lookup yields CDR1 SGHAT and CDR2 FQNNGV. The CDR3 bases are TGTGCCAGCAGCTTAAAAGGAGGTGGAGATCAGCCCCAGCATTTT. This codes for CASSLKGGGDQPQHF.

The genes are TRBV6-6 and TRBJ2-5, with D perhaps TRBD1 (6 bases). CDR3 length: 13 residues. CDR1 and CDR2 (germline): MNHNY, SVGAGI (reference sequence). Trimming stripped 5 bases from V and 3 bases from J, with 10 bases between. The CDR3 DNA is TGTGCCAGCAGTACAGGGTACAAAGAGACCCAGTACTTC. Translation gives CASSTGYKETQYF.

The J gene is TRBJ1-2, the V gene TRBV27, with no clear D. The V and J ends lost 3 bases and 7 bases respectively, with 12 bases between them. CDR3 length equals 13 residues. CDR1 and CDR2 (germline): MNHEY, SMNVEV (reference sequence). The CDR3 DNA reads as TGTGCCAGCAGTTTTACAGAATGGGGTGGCTACACCTTC. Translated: CASSFTEWGGYTF.

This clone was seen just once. The CDR3 is CASLAGGGTEAFF. Written as DNA, the CDR3 is TGTGCCAGCCTGGCAGGGGGCGGCACTGAAGCTTTCTTT. This chain connects TRBV6-5 to TRBJ1-1, with 8 bases lining up with TRBD1. This CDR3 spans 13 amino acids. Germline CDR1 reads MNHEY; CDR2 reads SVGAGI. The V and J ends lost 8 bases and 4 bases, in that order; junction bases with no gene match: 6.

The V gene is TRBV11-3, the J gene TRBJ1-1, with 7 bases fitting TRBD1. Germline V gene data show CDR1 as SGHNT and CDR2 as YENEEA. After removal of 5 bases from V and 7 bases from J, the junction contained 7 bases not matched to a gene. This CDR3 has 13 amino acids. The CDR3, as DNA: TGTGCCAGCAGCCCCACAGGGGATGGTGAAGCTTTCTTT. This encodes CASSPTGDGEAFF.

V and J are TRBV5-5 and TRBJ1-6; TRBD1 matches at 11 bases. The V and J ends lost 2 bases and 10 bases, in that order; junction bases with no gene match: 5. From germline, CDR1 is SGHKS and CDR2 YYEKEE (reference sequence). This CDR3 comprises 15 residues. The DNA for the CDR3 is TGTGCCAGCAGCTTCGGCGGACAGGGGGCATCACCCCTCCACTTT. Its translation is CASSFGGQGASPLHF.